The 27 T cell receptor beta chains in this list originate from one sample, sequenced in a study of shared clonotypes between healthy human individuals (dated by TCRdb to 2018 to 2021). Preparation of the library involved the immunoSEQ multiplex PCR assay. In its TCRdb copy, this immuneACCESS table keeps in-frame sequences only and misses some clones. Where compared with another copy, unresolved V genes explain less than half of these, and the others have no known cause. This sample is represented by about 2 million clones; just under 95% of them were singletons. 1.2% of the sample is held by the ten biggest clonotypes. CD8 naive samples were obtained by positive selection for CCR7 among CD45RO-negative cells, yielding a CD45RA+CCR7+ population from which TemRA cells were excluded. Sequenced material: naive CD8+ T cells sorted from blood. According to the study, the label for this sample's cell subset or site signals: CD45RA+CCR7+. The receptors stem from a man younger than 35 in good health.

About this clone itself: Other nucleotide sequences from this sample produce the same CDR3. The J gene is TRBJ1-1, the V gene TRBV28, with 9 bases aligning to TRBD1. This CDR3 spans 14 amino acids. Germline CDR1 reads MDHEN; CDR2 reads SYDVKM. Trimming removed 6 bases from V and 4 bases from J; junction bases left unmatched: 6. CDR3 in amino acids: CASSLTGGGTEAFF. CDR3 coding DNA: TGTGCCAGCAGCCTGACAGGGGGAGGCACTGAAGCTTTCTTT.

CDR3 in amino acids: CASSVLGGGAWDEQYF. CDR3 DNA sequence: TGTGCCAGCTCGGTTCTAGGTGGGGGCGCATGGGACGAGCAGTACTTC. V gene TRBV18 combines with J gene TRBJ2-7; a possible D gene is TRBD1 (6 bases). Germline V gene sequence: CDR1 KGHSH, CDR2 LQKENI. Trimming left V 6 bases short and J 5 bases short, with 23 bases between. This CDR3 contains 16 residues. The full variable domain, with the rest looked up from reference TRBV18 and TRBJ2-7, is NAGVMQNPRHLVRRRGQEARLRCSPMKGHSHVYWYRQLPEEGLKFMVYLQKENIIDESGMPKERFSAEFPKEGPSILRIQQVVRGDSAAYFCASSVLGGGAWDEQYFGPGTRLTVT.

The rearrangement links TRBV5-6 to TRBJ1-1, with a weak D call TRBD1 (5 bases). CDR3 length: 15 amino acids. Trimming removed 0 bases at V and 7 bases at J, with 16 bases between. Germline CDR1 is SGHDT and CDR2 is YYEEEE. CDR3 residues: CASSLGQPVFIEAFF. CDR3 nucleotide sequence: TGTGCCAGCAGCTTGGGACAGCCCGTCTTCATTGAAGCTTTCTTT.

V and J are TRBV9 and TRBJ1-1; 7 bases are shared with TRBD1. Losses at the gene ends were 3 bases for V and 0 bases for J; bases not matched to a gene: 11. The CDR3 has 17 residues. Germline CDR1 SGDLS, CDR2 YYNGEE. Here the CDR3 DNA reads TGTGCCAGCAGCGAGCTCCGGGACAGCGGCATGAACACTGAAGCTTTCTTT. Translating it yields CASSELRDSGMNTEAFF.

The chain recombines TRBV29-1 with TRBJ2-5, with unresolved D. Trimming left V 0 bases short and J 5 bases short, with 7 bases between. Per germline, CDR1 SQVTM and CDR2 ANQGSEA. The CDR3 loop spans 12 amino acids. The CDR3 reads CSVEDGMETQYF. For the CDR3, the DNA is TGCAGCGTTGAAGATGGGATGGAGACCCAGTACTTC.

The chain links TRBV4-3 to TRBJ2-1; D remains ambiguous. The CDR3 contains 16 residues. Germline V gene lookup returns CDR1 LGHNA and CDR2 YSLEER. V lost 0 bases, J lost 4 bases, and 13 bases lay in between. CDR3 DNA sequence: TGCGCCAGCAGCCAAGAGGATCCCGCCGCGTACAATGAGCAGTTCTTC. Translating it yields CASSQEDPAAYNEQFF.

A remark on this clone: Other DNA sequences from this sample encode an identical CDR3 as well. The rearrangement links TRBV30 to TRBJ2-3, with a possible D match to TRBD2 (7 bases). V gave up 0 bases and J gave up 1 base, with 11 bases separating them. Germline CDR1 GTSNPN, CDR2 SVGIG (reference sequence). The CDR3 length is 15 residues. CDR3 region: CAWSVGGAGTDTQYF. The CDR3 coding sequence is TGTGCCTGGAGTGTAGGGGGGGCCGGCACAGATACGCAGTATTTT.

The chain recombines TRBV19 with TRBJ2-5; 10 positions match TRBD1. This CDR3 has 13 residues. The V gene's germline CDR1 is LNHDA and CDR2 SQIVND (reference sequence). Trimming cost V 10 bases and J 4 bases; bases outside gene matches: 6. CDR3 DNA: TGTGCCACCTGGACAGGGGGATTAGAGACCCAGTACTTC. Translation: CATWTGGLETQYF.

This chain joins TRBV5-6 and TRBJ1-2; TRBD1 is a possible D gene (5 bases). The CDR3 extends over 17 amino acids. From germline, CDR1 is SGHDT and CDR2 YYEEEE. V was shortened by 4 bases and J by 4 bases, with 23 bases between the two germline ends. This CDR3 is CASSLGPDLTFFYGYTF. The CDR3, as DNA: TGTGCCAGCAGCCTGGGACCGGACTTAACTTTCTTCTATGGCTACACCTTC.

The CDR3 loop reads CASSLTGSYNEQFF. The CDR3 nucleotides read TGTGCCAGCAGCTTGACGGGGAGCTACAATGAGCAGTTCTTC. This rearrangement joins TRBV7-3 to TRBJ2-1; D may be TRBD2 (5 bases). Germline CDR1 and CDR2: SGHTA and FQGTGA. The CDR3 is 14 residues long. Trimming took 3 bases from V and 3 from J, leaving 9 bases between them.

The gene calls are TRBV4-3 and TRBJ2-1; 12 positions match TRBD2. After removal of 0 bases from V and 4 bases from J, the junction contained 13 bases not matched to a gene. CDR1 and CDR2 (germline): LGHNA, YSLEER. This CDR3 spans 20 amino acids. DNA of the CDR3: TGCGCCAGCAGCCAAGATGGGGGGGATACACTAGCGGGAGGATACAATGAGCAGTTCTTC. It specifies CASSQDGGDTLAGGYNEQFF.

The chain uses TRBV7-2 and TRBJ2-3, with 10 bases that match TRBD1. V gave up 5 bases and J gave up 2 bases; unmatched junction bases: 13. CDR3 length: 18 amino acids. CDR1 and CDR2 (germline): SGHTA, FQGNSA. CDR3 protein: CASSGTGVSPVYTDTQYF. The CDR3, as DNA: TGTGCCAGCAGCGGGACAGGGGTTTCCCCTGTCTACACAGATACGCAGTATTTT. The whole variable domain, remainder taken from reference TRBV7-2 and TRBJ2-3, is GAGVSQSPSNKVTEKGKDVELRCDPISGHTALYWYRQSLGQGLEFLIYFQGNSAPDKSGLPSDRFSAERTGGSVSTLTIQRTQQEDSAVYLCASSGTGVSPVYTDTQYFGPGTRLTVL.

CDR3 DNA: TGTGCCAGCAGACTTAGCGGGATGGGGTACGAGCAGTACTTC. Residues: CASRLSGMGYEQYF. This chain connects TRBV6-5 to TRBJ2-7; 8 bases fit TRBD2. The V gene's germline CDR1 is MNHEY and CDR2 SVGAGI. This CDR3 is built from 14 residues. Trimming took 6 bases from V and 4 from J; bases not matched to a gene: 8.

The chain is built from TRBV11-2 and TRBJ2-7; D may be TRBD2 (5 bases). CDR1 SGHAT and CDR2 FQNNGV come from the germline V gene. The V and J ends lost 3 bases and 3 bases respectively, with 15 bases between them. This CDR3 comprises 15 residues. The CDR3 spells CASSFGVGEHYEQYF. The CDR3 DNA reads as TGTGCCAGCAGCTTCGGGGTGGGAGAACACTACGAGCAGTACTTC.

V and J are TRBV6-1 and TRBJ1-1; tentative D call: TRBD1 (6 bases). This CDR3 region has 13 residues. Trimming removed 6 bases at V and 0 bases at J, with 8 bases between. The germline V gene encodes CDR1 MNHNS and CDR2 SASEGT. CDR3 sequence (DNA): TGTGCCAGCAGGAAGGGGGTGAACACTGAAGCTTTCTTT. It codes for CASRKGVNTEAFF.

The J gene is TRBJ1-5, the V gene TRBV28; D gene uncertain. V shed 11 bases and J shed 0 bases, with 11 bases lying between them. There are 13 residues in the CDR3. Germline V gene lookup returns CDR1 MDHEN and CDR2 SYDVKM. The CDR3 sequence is CAVGRNSNQPQHF. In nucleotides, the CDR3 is TGTGCCGTGGGGAGGAATAGCAATCAGCCCCAGCATTTT.

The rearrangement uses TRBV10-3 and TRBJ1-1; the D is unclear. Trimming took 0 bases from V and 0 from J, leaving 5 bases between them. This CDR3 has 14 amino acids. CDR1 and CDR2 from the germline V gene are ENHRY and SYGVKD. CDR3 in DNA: TGTGCCATCAGTGAGTCCACATTGAACACTGAAGCTTTCTTT. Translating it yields CAISESTLNTEAFF.

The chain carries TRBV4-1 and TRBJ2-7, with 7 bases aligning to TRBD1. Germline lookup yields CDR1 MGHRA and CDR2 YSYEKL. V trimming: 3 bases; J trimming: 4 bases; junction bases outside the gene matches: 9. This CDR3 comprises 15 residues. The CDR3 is CASSHSGTDLYEQYF. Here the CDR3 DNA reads TGCGCCAGCAGCCACTCGGGGACAGACTTATACGAGCAGTACTTC.

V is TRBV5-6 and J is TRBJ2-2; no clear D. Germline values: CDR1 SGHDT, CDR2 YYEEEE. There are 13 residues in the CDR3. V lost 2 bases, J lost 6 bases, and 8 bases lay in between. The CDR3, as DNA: TGTGCCAGCAGCTTAATGGGGTCCGGGGAGCTGTTTTTT. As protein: CASSLMGSGELFF.

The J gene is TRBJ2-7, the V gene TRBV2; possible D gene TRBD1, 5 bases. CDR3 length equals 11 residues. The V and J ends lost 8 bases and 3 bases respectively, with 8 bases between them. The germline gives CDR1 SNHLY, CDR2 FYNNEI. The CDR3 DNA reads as TGTGCCAGCGAGACAGACTACGAGCAGTACTTC. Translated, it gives CASETDYEQYF.

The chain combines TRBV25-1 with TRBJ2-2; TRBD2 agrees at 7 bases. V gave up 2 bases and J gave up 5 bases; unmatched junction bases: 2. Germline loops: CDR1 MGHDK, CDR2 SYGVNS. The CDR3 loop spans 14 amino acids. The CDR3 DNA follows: TGTGCCAGCAGTGAAATGGGGGGGACCGGGGAGCTGTTTTTT. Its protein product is CASSEMGGTGELFF.

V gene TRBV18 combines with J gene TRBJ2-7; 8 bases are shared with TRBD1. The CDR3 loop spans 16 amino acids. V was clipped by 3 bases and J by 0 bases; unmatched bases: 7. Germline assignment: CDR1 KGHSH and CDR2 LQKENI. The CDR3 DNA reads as TGTGCCAGCTCACCTCTCTCCGGGACAGGCTCCTACGAGCAGTACTTC. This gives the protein CASSPLSGTGSYEQYF.

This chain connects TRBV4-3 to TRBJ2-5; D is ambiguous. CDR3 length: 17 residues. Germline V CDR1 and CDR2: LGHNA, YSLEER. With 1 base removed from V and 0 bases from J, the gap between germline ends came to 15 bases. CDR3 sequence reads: CASSQGPGGSNQETQYF. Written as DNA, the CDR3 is TGCGCCAGCAGCCAAGGGCCCGGCGGAAGCAACCAAGAGACCCAGTACTTC.

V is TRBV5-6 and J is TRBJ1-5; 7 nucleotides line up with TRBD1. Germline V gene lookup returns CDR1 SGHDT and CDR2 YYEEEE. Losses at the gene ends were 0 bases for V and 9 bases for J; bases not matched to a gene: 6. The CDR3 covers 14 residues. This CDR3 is CASSLGGDSRPQHF. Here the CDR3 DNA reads TGTGCCAGCAGCTTGGGTGGGGACAGTCGGCCCCAGCATTTT.

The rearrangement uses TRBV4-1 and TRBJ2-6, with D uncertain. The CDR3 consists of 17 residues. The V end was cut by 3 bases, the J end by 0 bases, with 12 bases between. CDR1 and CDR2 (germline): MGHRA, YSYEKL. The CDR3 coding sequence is TGCGCCAGCAGCCACACACCCGCGACCTCTGGGGCCAACGTCCTGACTTTC. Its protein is CASSHTPATSGANVLTF.

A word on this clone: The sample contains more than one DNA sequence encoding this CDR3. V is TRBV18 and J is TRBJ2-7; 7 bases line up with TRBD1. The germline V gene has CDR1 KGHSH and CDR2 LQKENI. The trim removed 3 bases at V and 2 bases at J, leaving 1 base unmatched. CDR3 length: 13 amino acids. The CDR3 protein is CASSPDRTYEQYF. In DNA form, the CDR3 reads TGTGCCAGCTCACCGGACAGGACCTACGAGCAGTACTTC.

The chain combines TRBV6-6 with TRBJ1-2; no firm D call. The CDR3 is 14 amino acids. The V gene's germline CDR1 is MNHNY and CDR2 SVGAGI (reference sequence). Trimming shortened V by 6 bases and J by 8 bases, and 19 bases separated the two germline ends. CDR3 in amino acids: CASSGTVELGGYTF. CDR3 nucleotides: TGTGCCAGCAGCGGAACGGTAGAGCTTGGGGGCTACACCTTC.